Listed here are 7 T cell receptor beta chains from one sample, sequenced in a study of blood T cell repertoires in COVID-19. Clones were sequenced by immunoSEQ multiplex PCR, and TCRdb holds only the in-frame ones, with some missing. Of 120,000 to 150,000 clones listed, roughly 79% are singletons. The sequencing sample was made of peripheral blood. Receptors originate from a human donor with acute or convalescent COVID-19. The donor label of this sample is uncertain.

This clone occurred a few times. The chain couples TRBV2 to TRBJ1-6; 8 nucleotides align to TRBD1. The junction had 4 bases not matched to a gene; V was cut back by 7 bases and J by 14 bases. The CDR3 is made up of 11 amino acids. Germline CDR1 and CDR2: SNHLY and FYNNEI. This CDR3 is CASNQQGALHF. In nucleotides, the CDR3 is TGTGCCAGCAACCAACAGGGGGCCCTCCACTTT.

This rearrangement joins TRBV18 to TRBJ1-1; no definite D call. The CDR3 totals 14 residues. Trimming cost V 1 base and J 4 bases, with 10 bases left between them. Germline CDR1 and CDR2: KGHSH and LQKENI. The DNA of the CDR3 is TGTGCCAGCTCACCACGAGCAGCGAGCACTGAAGCTTTCTTT. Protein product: CASSPRAASTEAFF.

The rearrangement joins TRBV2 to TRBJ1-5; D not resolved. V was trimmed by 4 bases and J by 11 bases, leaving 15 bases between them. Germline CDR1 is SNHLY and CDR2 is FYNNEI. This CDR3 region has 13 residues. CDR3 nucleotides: TGTGCCAGCAGTGGGCAGGACTCGGTGTCCCAGCATTTT. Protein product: CASSGQDSVSQHF.

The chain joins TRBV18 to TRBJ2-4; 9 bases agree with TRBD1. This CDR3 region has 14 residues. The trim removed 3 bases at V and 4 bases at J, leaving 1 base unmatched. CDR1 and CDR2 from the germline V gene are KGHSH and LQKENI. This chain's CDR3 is CASSPGTGKNIQYF. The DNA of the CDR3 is TGTGCCAGCTCACCCGGGACAGGGAAAAACATTCAGTACTTC.

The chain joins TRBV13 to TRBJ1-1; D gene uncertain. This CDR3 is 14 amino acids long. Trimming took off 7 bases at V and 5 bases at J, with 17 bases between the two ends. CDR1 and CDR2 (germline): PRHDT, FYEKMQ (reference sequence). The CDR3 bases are TGTGCCAGCACTCAAGGATCCTCCGGGACTGAAGCTTTCTTT. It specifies CASTQGSSGTEAFF.

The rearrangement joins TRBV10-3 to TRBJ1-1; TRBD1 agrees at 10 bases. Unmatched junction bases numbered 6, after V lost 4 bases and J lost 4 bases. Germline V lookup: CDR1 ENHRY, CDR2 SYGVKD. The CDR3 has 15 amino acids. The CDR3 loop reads CAISGRTGGGTEAFF. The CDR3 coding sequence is TGTGCCATCAGTGGGAGGACAGGGGGAGGCACTGAAGCTTTCTTT.

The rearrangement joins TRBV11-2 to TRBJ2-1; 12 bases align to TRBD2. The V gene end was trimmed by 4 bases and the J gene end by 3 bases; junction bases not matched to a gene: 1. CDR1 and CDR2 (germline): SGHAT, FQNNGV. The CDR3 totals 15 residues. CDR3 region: CASSSSGGGYNEQFF. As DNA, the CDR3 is TGTGCCAGCAGCTCTAGCGGGGGGGGCTACAATGAGCAGTTCTTC.